This passage covers 30 T cell receptor beta chains from one sample sequenced in a study of blood T cell repertoires in COVID-19. Repertoires were generated with immunoSEQ multiplex PCR, while TCRdb's copy carries only in-frame clones and drops some. The top ten clones hold 6% to 7.5% of a sample with some 74,000 clones, about 91% of them seen once. Sequenced input: peripheral blood. Receptors originate from a woman aged 80 or older with acute or convalescent COVID-19.

J is TRBJ2-6 and V is TRBV7-3, with 8 bases fitting TRBD1. Germline lookup yields CDR1 SGHTA and CDR2 FQGTGA. This CDR3 has 17 amino acids. With V trimmed by 5 bases and J by 0 bases, 6 bases remained unmatched. In nucleotides, the CDR3 is TGTGCCAGCAGCGGGGGACAGGCGAGCTCTGGGGCCAACGTCCTGACTTTC. Residues: CASSGGQASSGANVLTF.

This rearrangement joins TRBV5-1 to TRBJ1-1; D ambiguous. Germline CDR1 SGHRS, CDR2 YFSETQ. This CDR3 is 16 amino acids long. Between the trimmed V and J ends, which lost 0 bases and 2 bases, there was a span of 14 bases. The CDR3 reads CASSLAGKQTNTEAFF. DNA of the CDR3: TGCGCCAGCAGCTTGGCGGGAAAACAGACTAACACTGAAGCTTTCTTT.

The rearrangement joins TRBV11-2 to TRBJ2-1, with D tentatively TRBD2 (6 bases). This CDR3 region has 14 residues. V was trimmed by 1 base and J by 10 bases, leaving 14 bases between them. Germline V lookup: CDR1 SGHAT, CDR2 FQNNGV. As DNA, the CDR3 is TGTGCCAGCAGCTTAGGCGATGCGGGGAACGAGCAGTTCTTC. It translates to CASSLGDAGNEQFF.

V and J are TRBV19 and TRBJ2-7, with 11 bases aligning to TRBD1. This CDR3 contains 16 residues. V shed 3 bases, J shed 4 bases, and the junction held 8 bases outside the gene matches. Germline CDR1 LNHDA, CDR2 SQIVND (reference sequence). This CDR3 reads CASSIGLGTGGYEQYF. In nucleotides, the CDR3 is TGTGCCAGTAGTATTGGGCTGGGGACAGGGGGATACGAGCAGTACTTC.

J is TRBJ2-3 and V is TRBV11-1; D gene ambiguous. The CDR3 extends over 13 amino acids. The V gene lost 4 bases and the J gene lost 0 bases, with 5 bases spanning the gap. Germline loops: CDR1 SGHAT, CDR2 FQDESV (reference sequence). The CDR3 protein is CASSYPSTDTQYF. The CDR3 bases are TGTGCCAGCAGCTATCCAAGCACAGATACGCAGTATTTT. Combining the CDR3 with reference TRBV11-1 and TRBJ2-3 gives the whole variable domain EAEVAQSPRYKITEKSQAVAFWCDPISGHATLYWYRQILGQGPELLVQFQDESVVDDSQLPKDRFSAERLKGVDSTLKIQPAELGDSAMYLCASSYPSTDTQYFGPGTRLTVL.

The chain joins TRBV19 to TRBJ2-4; D possibly corresponds to TRBD1 (6 bases). V dropped 4 bases and J dropped 4 bases, with 8 bases sitting between them. Germline V gives CDR1 LNHDA, CDR2 SQIVND (reference sequence). This CDR3 region has 13 residues. CDR3 bases: TGTGCCAGTAGTACAGGGGATAAAAACATTCAGTACTTC. Translated, it gives CASSTGDKNIQYF.

The chain uses TRBV30 and TRBJ2-4; D might be TRBD1 (5 bases). The CDR3 sequence is 12 residues long. Germline-derived CDR1 and CDR2 are GTSNPN and SVGIG (reference sequence). Trimming removed 2 bases at V and 8 bases at J, with 10 bases between. The CDR3 sequence: CAWSRGGDIQYF. The DNA for the CDR3 is TGTGCCTGGAGTAGGGGTGGGGACATTCAGTACTTC. The complete variable domain, with remaining parts taken from reference TRBV30 and TRBJ2-4, reads SQTIHQWPATLVQPVGSPLSLECTVEGTSNPNLYWYRQAAGRGLQLLFYSVGIGQISSEVPQNLSASRPQDRQFILSSKKLLLSDSGFYLCAWSRGGDIQYFGAGTRLSVL.

The chain has TRBV9 and TRBJ1-6; D is possibly TRBD1 (5 bases). This CDR3 has 14 amino acids. The germline V and J ends were trimmed by 2 bases and 5 bases, with 8 bases remaining between them. Germline V lookup: CDR1 SGDLS, CDR2 YYNGEE. The CDR3 here is CASSVQGNNSPLHF. The DNA for the CDR3 is TGTGCCAGCAGCGTTCAGGGTAATAATTCACCCCTCCACTTT.

This rearrangement joins TRBV30 to TRBJ2-2; D not resolved. The V end lost 3 bases, the J end lost 5 bases, and 10 bases lay between the germline ends. Germline values: CDR1 GTSNPN, CDR2 SVGIG (reference sequence). CDR3 length equals 13 residues. CDR3 coding DNA: TGTGCCTGGAGCGCCCTAGGAACCGGGGAGCTGTTTTTT. Translated: CAWSALGTGELFF.

V gene TRBV5-1 combines with J gene TRBJ2-5; 14 bases are shared with TRBD2. The germline gives CDR1 SGHRS, CDR2 YFSETQ. The V and J ends lost 3 bases and 4 bases, in that order; junction bases with no gene match: 2. This CDR3 has 15 residues. The CDR3 DNA reads TGCGCCAGCAGCTCGACTAGCGGGGGGGGAGAGACCCAGTACTTC. This translates into CASSSTSGGGETQYF.

This clone came up once. CDR3 loop: CSAPRGVDLHF. For the CDR3, the DNA is TGCAGTGCTCCTCGGGGGGTGGACCTCCACTTT. The chain joins TRBV20-1 to TRBJ1-6; the D gene is possibly TRBD1 (5 bases). The germline CDR1 and CDR2 sequences are DFQATT and SNEGSKA (reference sequence). The V gene lost 5 bases and the J gene lost 15 bases, with 14 bases spanning the gap. The CDR3 runs 11 residues.

The rearrangement joins TRBV7-2 to TRBJ2-1; D gene unclear. The CDR3 length is 12 residues. The V and J ends lost 0 bases and 10 bases respectively, with 7 bases between them. The germline V gene encodes CDR1 SGHTA and CDR2 FQGNSA. CDR3 in DNA: TGTGCCAGCAGCTTAGCCCCCAGAGAGCAGTTCTTC. It yields the protein CASSLAPREQFF.

The V call is TRBV19, the J call TRBJ1-6; D remains ambiguous. The germline V gene has CDR1 LNHDA and CDR2 SQIVND (reference sequence). The ends were cut back, 2 bases at V and 4 bases at J, with 6 bases in the middle. The CDR3 runs to 14 residues. The CDR3 bases are TGTGCCAGTAGTATACAGAAGTATAATTCACCCCTCCACTTT. Its protein is CASSIQKYNSPLHF.

This clone was recorded a few times. This chain connects TRBV5-8 to TRBJ2-7; D gene uncertain. CDR1 is SGHTS, CDR2 YDEGEE, per germline. This CDR3 is 14 amino acids long. V was trimmed by 0 bases and J by 7 bases, leaving 14 bases between them. The CDR3 loop reads CASSLGHSYLEQYF. CDR3 bases: TGTGCCAGCAGCTTGGGACACAGCTACTTGGAGCAGTACTTC. The full variable domain, completed using reference TRBV5-8 and TRBJ2-7, is EAGVTQSPTHLIKTRGQQATLRCSPISGHTSVYWYQQALGLGLQFLLWYDEGEERNRGNFPPRFSGRQFPNYSSELNVNALELEDSALYLCASSLGHSYLEQYFGPGTRLTVT.

The gene calls are TRBV6-5 and TRBJ1-6, with D tentatively TRBD1 (5 bases). The CDR3 covers 15 residues. Trimming shortened V by 6 bases and J by 1 base, and 10 bases separated the two germline ends. CDR1 and CDR2 (germline): MNHEY, SVGAGI. The CDR3 bases are TGTGCCAGCAGGACAGATGGGTCCTATAATTCACCCCTCCACTTT. This translates into CASRTDGSYNSPLHF.

This sequence joins TRBV6-5 and TRBJ2-5, with D tentatively TRBD1 (7 bases). CDR3 length: 15 residues. Trimming took off 7 bases at V and 5 bases at J, with 20 bases between the two ends. From germline, CDR1 is MNHEY and CDR2 SVGAGI. For the CDR3, the DNA is TGTGCCAGCAAGGTCGGGTGGACAGGAGGGGAGACCCAGTACTTC. Amino acid sequence: CASKVGWTGGETQYF.

This chain uses TRBV4-1 with TRBJ2-7; TRBD2 matches at 7 bases. Germline CDR1 and CDR2: MGHRA and YSYEKL. V was clipped by 0 bases and J by 4 bases; unmatched bases: 9. The CDR3 consists of 16 residues. CDR3 residues: CASSQDPSGITYEQYF. DNA for the CDR3: TGCGCCAGCAGCCAAGATCCAAGCGGGATTACGTACGAGCAGTACTTC.

J is TRBJ1-5 and V is TRBV6-2 or TRBV6-3; TRBD1 is a possible D gene (6 bases). CDR1 and CDR2 (germline): MNHEY, SVGEGT. The CDR3 covers 17 residues. The V and J ends lost 6 bases and 0 bases respectively, with 18 bases between them. The CDR3 loop reads CASSQPGQSYSNQPQHF. CDR3 nucleotides: TGTGCCAGCAGCCAACCCGGACAGAGTTATAGCAATCAGCCCCAGCATTTT.

This clone was detected only a few times. This chain joins TRBV27 and TRBJ2-1; 8 positions agree with TRBD2. This CDR3 contains 17 residues. Unmatched junction bases numbered 17, after V lost 6 bases and J lost 7 bases. Germline V lookup: CDR1 MNHEY, CDR2 SMNVEV (reference sequence). CDR3 in amino acids: CASSRTKLADVVNEQFF. The CDR3 nucleotides read TGTGCCAGCAGCCGAACCAAACTAGCGGACGTAGTTAATGAGCAGTTCTTC.

This clone was recorded once. The J gene is TRBJ1-1, the V gene TRBV7-2; D call uncertain. The CDR3 consists of 14 residues. Germline CDR1 and CDR2: SGHTA and FQGNSA. Deletions cut 5 bases from V and 1 base from J, with 11 bases between. The CDR3 sequence: CASSPRGQNTEAFF. CDR3 nucleotides: TGTGCCAGCAGCCCTCGAGGGCAGAACACTGAAGCTTTCTTT. Based on the CDR3 plus reference TRBV7-2 and TRBJ1-1, the full variable domain is GAGVSQSPSNKVTEKGKDVELRCDPISGHTALYWYRQSLGQGLEFLIYFQGNSAPDKSGLPSDRFSAERTGGSVSTLTIQRTQQEDSAVYLCASSPRGQNTEAFFGQGTRLTVV.

This clone came up a few times. The V and J genes are TRBV5-1 and TRBJ2-7; TRBD1 might be the D (6 bases). CDR3 length: 14 residues. Trimming left V 4 bases short and J 0 bases short, with 11 bases between. In germline, CDR1 is SGHRS, CDR2 YFSETQ. For the CDR3, the DNA is TGCGCCAGCAGCCCCCCGGACAGCTCCTACGAGCAGTACTTC. Residues: CASSPPDSSYEQYF.

The V call is TRBV7-9, the J call TRBJ1-5; D remains ambiguous. The CDR3 length is 12 residues. V gave up 5 bases and J gave up 4 bases, with 6 bases separating them. CDR1 is SEHNR, CDR2 FQNEAQ, per germline (reference sequence). The CDR3 protein is CASSRGNQPQHF. CDR3 nucleotides: TGTGCCAGCAGCCGAGGGAATCAGCCCCAGCATTTT.

V is TRBV18 and J is TRBJ2-6; D ambiguous. The CDR3 has 18 amino acids. Trimming left V 2 bases short and J 0 bases short, with 14 bases between. Germline values: CDR1 KGHSH, CDR2 LQKENI. In nucleotides, the CDR3 is TGTGCCAGCTCACCAATCGGAGTTTCGAGCTCTGGGGCCAACGTCCTGACTTTC. It encodes CASSPIGVSSSGANVLTF. The full variable domain, rest sourced from reference TRBV18 and TRBJ2-6, is NAGVMQNPRHLVRRRGQEARLRCSPMKGHSHVYWYRQLPEEGLKFMVYLQKENIIDESGMPKERFSAEFPKEGPSILRIQQVVRGDSAAYFCASSPIGVSSSGANVLTFGAGSRLTVL.

The chain uses TRBV9 and TRBJ2-1; a weak D match, TRBD2 (7 bases). Looked up from germline, CDR1 is SGDLS and CDR2 is YYNGEE. This CDR3 has 16 amino acids. V lost 4 bases and J lost 3, with 17 bases in between. This CDR3 reads CASSIFSGGDYNEQFF. The CDR3 nucleotides read TGTGCCAGCAGCATCTTCTCGGGGGGCGACTACAATGAGCAGTTCTTC.

The chain employs TRBV18 and TRBJ2-7; 7 nucleotides line up with TRBD1. Germline CDR1 KGHSH, CDR2 LQKENI. V shed 3 bases and J 5 bases; nucleotides not matched to a gene: 13. CDR3 length: 16 residues. The CDR3 reads CASSPTLNRGTDEQYF. The CDR3 region has the DNA TGTGCCAGCTCACCGACGTTGAACAGGGGAACGGACGAGCAGTACTTC.

This sequence joins TRBV7-2 and TRBJ2-3; weak D call: TRBD1 (5 bases). CDR1 and CDR2 (germline): SGHTA, FQGNSA. The CDR3 is 14 residues long. Trimming left V 6 bases short and J 4 bases short, with 14 bases between. Here the CDR3 DNA reads TGTGCCAGCAGATCGTGGGGCTTCTCAGATACGCAGTATTTT. Encoded protein: CASRSWGFSDTQYF.

The chain has TRBV6-5 and TRBJ1-1; 7 nucleotides align to TRBD1. In germline, CDR1 is MNHEY, CDR2 SVGAGI. This CDR3 contains 14 residues. The trim removed 6 bases at V and 3 bases at J, leaving 7 bases unmatched. The CDR3 bases are TGTGCCAGCAGGAAGGACAGGAGGGACACTGAAGCTTTCTTT. It translates to CASRKDRRDTEAFF.

The V gene is TRBV27, the J gene TRBJ2-5, with TRBD1 matching over 8 bases. Per germline, CDR1 MNHEY and CDR2 SMNVEV (reference sequence). Trimming removed 2 bases from V and 5 bases from J; junction bases left unmatched: 13. This CDR3 is built from 17 residues. The CDR3 bases are TGTGCCAGCAGTTTAAGCGGGCAGGGGGCTCCCCGGGAGACCCAGTACTTC. It encodes CASSLSGQGAPRETQYF.

J is TRBJ2-2 and V is TRBV5-4, with TRBD2 matching 15 bases. The CDR3 sequence is 18 residues long. Germline V lookup: CDR1 SGHNT, CDR2 YYREEE (reference sequence). V trimming: 4 bases; J trimming: 2 bases; junction bases outside the gene matches: 6. The CDR3 is CASSPGTSGGPNTGELFF. The CDR3 DNA is TGTGCCAGCAGCCCGGGGACTAGCGGGGGGCCCAACACCGGGGAGCTGTTTTTT.

The chain is built from TRBV6-1 and TRBJ1-1; the D gene is possibly TRBD1 (6 bases). V dropped 2 bases and J dropped 7 bases, with 8 bases sitting between them. The CDR3 has 12 residues. CDR1 and CDR2 from the germline V gene are MNHNS and SASEGT. The CDR3 reads CASSERGFEAFF. The CDR3 DNA sequence: TGTGCCAGCAGTGAAAGGGGGTTTGAAGCTTTCTTT.